The 6 T cell receptor beta chains in this list originate from one sample, sequenced in a study of cytomegalovirus exposure and HLA in healthy donors. Sequencing was performed with immunoSEQ multiplex PCR; in TCRdb, only in-frame clones are kept and a portion is missing. The table lists roughly 86,000 clones, less than 96% of them singletons. The sequencing input was PBMCs. All receptors derive from a man aged 18 to 30 in good health and CMV-seropositive.

The V and J genes are TRBV30 and TRBJ1-2, with D hard to call. The CDR3 runs to 13 residues. CDR1 GTSNPN and CDR2 SVGIG come from the germline V gene (reference sequence). Trimming removed 3 bases from V and 8 bases from J, with 16 bases in between. The CDR3 here is CAWRSSAAGGYTF. The CDR3 DNA sequence: TGTGCCTGGAGGTCGTCGGCGGCGGGAGGCTACACCTTC.

V usage is TRBV28 and J usage is TRBJ2-4; a possible D gene is TRBD2 (5 bases). The CDR3 has 15 residues. The V gene's germline CDR1 is MDHEN and CDR2 SYDVKM. V was shortened by 1 base and J by 1 base, with 8 bases between the two germline ends. Here the CDR3 reads CASSLFGEAKNIQYF. The CDR3 bases are TGTGCCAGCAGTTTATTCGGGGAGGCCAAAAACATTCAGTACTTC.

The V and J genes are TRBV30 and TRBJ1-5, with D unclear. Germline loops: CDR1 GTSNPN, CDR2 SVGIG (reference sequence). The CDR3 runs 13 residues. V was clipped by 2 bases and J by 3 bases, with 8 bases between them. Here the CDR3 reads CAWSPTNNQPQHF. The CDR3 nucleotides are TGTGCCTGGAGTCCGACAAACAATCAGCCCCAGCATTTT.

The chain uses TRBV4-1 and TRBJ1-1; D perhaps matches TRBD1 (5 bases). V lost 1 base to trimming and J lost 4 bases, with 13 bases between them. Germline assignment: CDR1 MGHRA and CDR2 YSYEKL. The CDR3 loop spans 15 amino acids. CDR3 amino acids: CASSQVKGGVTEAFF. CDR3 DNA: TGCGCCAGCAGCCAAGTGAAGGGAGGGGTCACTGAAGCTTTCTTT.

The V and J genes are TRBV6-6 and TRBJ2-5, with a tentative D call TRBD2 (6 bases). Germline lookup yields CDR1 MNHNY and CDR2 SVGAGI (reference sequence). This CDR3 comprises 15 residues. Deletions cut 2 bases from V and 2 bases from J, with 12 bases between. The CDR3 DNA follows: TGTGCCAGCAGTTACCGTGGACGGGGGCAAGAGACCCAGTACTTC. It is translated as CASSYRGRGQETQYF.

The chain recombines TRBV6-1 with TRBJ2-5, with 8 nucleotides matching TRBD1. V lost 10 bases, J lost 3 bases, and 7 bases stayed unmatched. Germline-derived CDR1 and CDR2 are MNHNS and SASEGT. This CDR3 contains 13 residues. The CDR3 loop is CAIWDRMKETQYF. The CDR3 DNA sequence: TGTGCCATCTGGGACAGGATGAAAGAGACCCAGTACTTC.